These 28 T cell receptor beta chains share one sample of origin, sequenced in a study of cytomegalovirus exposure and HLA in healthy donors. The PCR ran on 60 Vbeta and 13 Jbeta primers. Sequenced by immunoSEQ multiplex PCR; TCRdb stores in-frame clones only, minus some. The sample consists of 150,000 to 200,000 clones, about 75% of them appearing once. The sequenced sample was PBMCs. The receptors derive from a female donor in good health and CMV-seronegative.

The chain is built from TRBV27 and TRBJ2-7; 8 positions agree with TRBD1. The CDR3 runs to 13 residues. With V trimmed by 4 bases and J by 5 bases, 4 bases remained unmatched. The germline CDR1 and CDR2 sequences are MNHEY and SMNVEV (reference sequence). DNA for the CDR3: TGTGCCAGCAGTTACCGACAGGGGAACGAGCAGTACTTC. Translated, it gives CASSYRQGNEQYF.

The chain joins TRBV15 to TRBJ2-5, with 10 positions matching TRBD2. This CDR3 region has 17 residues. Germline values: CDR1 LNHNV, CDR2 YYDKDF (reference sequence). Trimming took 1 base from V and 5 from J; bases not matched to a gene: 10. The CDR3 coding sequence is TGTGCCACCAGCAGAGGGGGCACTAGCGGGGCTCAGGAGACCCAGTACTTC. Its protein is CATSRGGTSGAQETQYF.

The chain uses TRBV11-1 and TRBJ2-5; perhaps TRBD1 as D (5 bases). V lost 2 bases and J 5 bases, leaving 15 bases between the germline ends. The CDR3 covers 15 residues. CDR1 and CDR2 (germline): SGHAT, FQDESV (reference sequence). This CDR3 is CASSLLSRAPETQYF. Here the CDR3 DNA reads TGTGCCAGCAGCTTATTGAGCAGGGCGCCTGAGACCCAGTACTTC.

The rearrangement links TRBV2 to TRBJ2-2; the D gene is possibly TRBD1 (6 bases). Trimming left V 11 bases short and J 3 bases short, with 16 bases between. The CDR3 is made up of 14 amino acids. Looked up from germline, CDR1 is SNHLY and CDR2 is FYNNEI. The CDR3: CAGGSGTYTGELFF. In DNA, the CDR3 is TGTGCCGGCGGGTCTGGGACATACACCGGGGAGCTGTTTTTT.

The genes are TRBV2 and TRBJ1-4; tentative D call: TRBD1 (5 bases). With 8 bases removed from V and 8 bases from J, the gap between germline ends came to 18 bases. This CDR3 is 14 amino acids long. Per the germline V gene, CDR1 is SNHLY and CDR2 is FYNNEI. DNA for the CDR3: TGTGCCAGCCACTTTAGACAGTATAACGAAAAACTGTTTTTT. As protein: CASHFRQYNEKLFF.

This clone came up a few times. The chain has TRBV15 and TRBJ1-1, with D perhaps TRBD1 (5 bases). CDR3 length: 13 amino acids. Trimming pared 1 base from V and 7 bases from J, leaving 10 bases between. Germline lookup yields CDR1 LNHNV and CDR2 YYDKDF (reference sequence). The CDR3 bases are TGTGCCACCAGCAGAGGGCAGGGCCTTGAAGCTTTCTTT. It is translated as CATSRGQGLEAFF.

This clone was seen a handful of times. The V call is TRBV19, the J call TRBJ2-7, with D unclear. V lost 1 base, J lost 3 bases, and 13 bases lay in between. Germline loops: CDR1 LNHDA, CDR2 SQIVND (reference sequence). There are 15 residues in the CDR3. The CDR3 sequence: CASSIAPGSDYEQYF. In nucleotides, the CDR3 is TGTGCCAGTAGTATAGCCCCAGGTTCGGACTACGAGCAGTACTTC.

The chain uses TRBV5-1 and TRBJ2-1; 8 nucleotides agree with TRBD1. From germline, CDR1 is SGHRS and CDR2 YFSETQ. The CDR3 is 16 amino acids. Trimming removed 0 bases from V and 0 bases from J; junction bases left unmatched: 2. The CDR3 is CASSLADRGSYNEQFF. The CDR3 nucleotides read TGCGCCAGCAGCTTGGCCGACAGGGGCTCCTACAATGAGCAGTTCTTC. The variable domain in full, completed from reference TRBV5-1 and TRBJ2-1, reads KAGVTQTPRYLIKTRGQQVTLSCSPISGHRSVSWYQQTPGQGLQFLFEYFSETQRNKGNFPGRFSGRQFSNSRSEMNVSTLELGDSALYLCASSLADRGSYNEQFFGPGTRLTVL.

CDR3 residues: CASTWSNYGYTF. DNA of the CDR3: TGTGCCAGCACATGGAGTAACTATGGCTACACCTTC. J is TRBJ1-2 and V is TRBV6-1; D is unclear. This CDR3 is 12 amino acids long. Trimming removed 7 bases at V and 1 base at J, with 7 bases between. The germline CDR1 and CDR2 sequences are MNHNS and SASEGT.

The chain is built from TRBV5-1 and TRBJ2-7; D is perhaps TRBD1 (5 bases). The V and J ends lost 4 bases and 5 bases respectively, with 10 bases between them. The CDR3 runs to 12 residues. CDR1 and CDR2 (germline): SGHRS, YFSETQ. The CDR3 sequence is CASSRTRDEQYF. Written as DNA, the CDR3 is TGCGCCAGCAGCCGGACCAGGGACGAGCAGTACTTC.

The rearrangement uses TRBV9 and TRBJ1-2; a possible D gene is TRBD1 (6 bases). The CDR3 runs to 15 residues. The V gene's germline CDR1 is SGDLS and CDR2 YYNGEE. Trimming removed 0 bases at V and 4 bases at J, with 13 bases between. The CDR3 nucleotides read TGTGCCAGCAGCGTAGAGGGGGGGGGACCCTATGGCTACACCTTC. This translates into CASSVEGGGPYGYTF.

The V and J genes are TRBV2 and TRBJ1-2, with 9 bases matching TRBD1. CDR3 length: 14 residues. Germline V lookup: CDR1 SNHLY, CDR2 FYNNEI. Unmatched junction bases numbered 5, after V lost 5 bases and J lost 4 bases. CDR3 bases: TGTGCCAGCAGTTGGGACAGGGAGGGCTATGGCTACACCTTC. Its translation: CASSWDREGYGYTF.

The rearrangement uses TRBV27 and TRBJ1-4; D not resolved. Looked up from germline, CDR1 is MNHEY and CDR2 is SMNVEV (reference sequence). Trimming shortened V by 6 bases and J by 7 bases, and 15 bases separated the two germline ends. This CDR3 is 14 amino acids long. The CDR3 nucleotides read TGTGCCAGCAGGTTCTCTGGGCAGCTTGAAAAACTGTTTTTT. This translates into CASRFSGQLEKLFF.

This clone has a handful of counts. This sequence joins TRBV18 and TRBJ1-2; D gene ambiguous. Germline V lookup: CDR1 KGHSH, CDR2 LQKENI. This CDR3 is built from 13 residues. V was shortened by 5 bases and J by 0 bases, with 7 bases between the two germline ends. CDR3 protein: CASSGGSNYGYTF. The DNA for the CDR3 is TGTGCCAGCTCAGGCGGATCTAACTATGGCTACACCTTC.

This clone was picked up one time. The chain is built from TRBV4-2 and TRBJ1-6, with D unclear. Trimming removed 0 bases from V and 7 bases from J, with 13 bases in between. CDR3 length: 16 amino acids. CDR1 is LGHNA, CDR2 YNFKEQ, per germline. Here the CDR3 DNA reads TGTGCCAGCAGCCAAGAAGGAGGCGGATGGAATTCACCCCTCCACTTT. Its protein product is CASSQEGGGWNSPLHF.

This clone has more than one count but fewer than ten. This rearrangement joins TRBV5-1 to TRBJ2-7, with D possibly TRBD1 on 5 matching bases. Germline CDR1 reads SGHRS; CDR2 reads YFSETQ. V was clipped by 0 bases and J by 2 bases, with 9 bases between them. The length of the CDR3 is 14 residues. CDR3 region: CASSLAPGTYEQYF. CDR3 DNA sequence: TGCGCCAGCAGCTTGGCCCCAGGGACCTACGAGCAGTACTTC.

The genes are TRBV7-2 and TRBJ1-1; a possible D gene is TRBD1 (5 bases). Germline CDR1 SGHTA, CDR2 FQGNSA. V was clipped by 3 bases and J by 3 bases, with 11 bases between them. CDR3 length: 14 residues. In DNA form, the CDR3 reads TGTGCCAGCAGCTTTCAGGGAGGGGACACTGAAGCTTTCTTT. Protein product: CASSFQGGDTEAFF.

The V gene is TRBV5-4, the J gene TRBJ2-2; TRBD2 matches 11 bases. Losses at the gene ends were 4 bases for V and 0 bases for J; bases not matched to a gene: 2. Germline loops: CDR1 SGHNT, CDR2 YYREEE (reference sequence). The CDR3 contains 16 residues. This chain's CDR3 is CASSRGLAANTGELFF. The CDR3 DNA follows: TGTGCCAGCAGCAGGGGACTAGCGGCGAACACCGGGGAGCTGTTTTTT.

The chain is built from TRBV28 and TRBJ1-1, with TRBD1 matching over 8 bases. This CDR3 has 16 amino acids. After removal of 7 bases from V and 1 base from J, the junction contained 11 bases not matched to a gene. CDR1 is MDHEN, CDR2 SYDVKM, per germline. This CDR3 reads CASTHGAGGPNTEAFF. DNA for the CDR3: TGTGCCAGCACTCATGGGGCAGGGGGCCCGAACACTGAAGCTTTCTTT.

The CDR3 DNA reads as TGTGCCATCATCCCCATGCAGTTCTTC. Translating it yields CAIIPMQFF. V is TRBV10-3 and J is TRBJ2-1, with D uncertain. CDR1 and CDR2 (germline): ENHRY, SYGVKD. CDR3 length equals 9 residues. V lost 7 bases and J 12 bases, leaving 7 bases between the germline ends.

The chain uses TRBV27 and TRBJ2-1, with D perhaps TRBD2 (5 bases). The germline CDR1 and CDR2 sequences are MNHEY and SMNVEV (reference sequence). V lost 5 bases to trimming and J lost 2 bases, with 16 bases between them. The CDR3 is 16 residues long. CDR3 sequence: CASSTHGELAYNEQFF. In DNA, the CDR3 is TGTGCCAGCAGTACTCACGGGGAGTTGGCCTACAATGAGCAGTTCTTC.

Note on this clone: Other DNA sequences in the same sample also yield this CDR3. V usage is TRBV7-2 and J usage is TRBJ1-1; D is possibly TRBD1 (5 bases). Germline V gene lookup returns CDR1 SGHTA and CDR2 FQGNSA. V lost 3 bases to trimming and J lost 3 bases, with 14 bases between them. The CDR3 covers 15 residues. The CDR3 bases are TGTGCCAGCAGCTTGGGGGGGGAAGGGTACACTGAAGCTTTCTTT. Translation: CASSLGGEGYTEAFF.

The CDR3: CASSLAPGGYGYTF. Written as DNA, the CDR3 is TGTGCCAGCAGCTTAGCTCCAGGGGGCTATGGCTACACCTTC. This rearrangement joins TRBV7-8 to TRBJ1-2; 7 bases fit TRBD1. The V gene end was trimmed by 0 bases and the J gene end by 4 bases; junction bases not matched to a gene: 2. Germline V gives CDR1 SGHVS, CDR2 FQNEAQ. There are 14 residues in the CDR3.

The rearrangement uses TRBV6-1 and TRBJ2-1; weak D call: TRBD2 (6 bases). The germline V gene has CDR1 MNHNS and CDR2 SASEGT. V shed 6 bases and J shed 0 bases, with 12 bases lying between them. The CDR3 is made up of 15 amino acids. CDR3 protein: CASSLLASSYNEQFF. The DNA for the CDR3 is TGTGCCAGCAGCCTTCTAGCGAGCTCCTACAATGAGCAGTTCTTC.

The chain carries TRBV5-1 and TRBJ2-7; D gene unclear. Trimming stripped 0 bases from V and 5 bases from J, with 12 bases between. Germline CDR1 is SGHRS and CDR2 is YFSETQ. This CDR3 contains 14 residues. The CDR3 DNA reads as TGCGCCAGCAGCTTGGCCGTCTCGAGCCACGAGCAGTACTTC. It encodes CASSLAVSSHEQYF.

This chain connects TRBV6-1 to TRBJ2-3; 7 bases map to TRBD1. The CDR3 extends over 13 amino acids. In germline, CDR1 is MNHNS, CDR2 SASEGT. V was clipped by 5 bases and J by 5 bases; unmatched bases: 4. CDR3 coding DNA: TGTGCCAGCAGTCGGACAGGTCAAGATACGCAGTATTTT. This codes for CASSRTGQDTQYF.

The chain carries TRBV6-5 and TRBJ1-2; no clear D. Per the germline V gene, CDR1 is MNHEY and CDR2 is SVGAGI. The CDR3 runs to 14 residues. Trimming stripped 0 bases from V and 8 bases from J, with 13 bases between. The CDR3 loop reads CASSYSDRENGYTF. CDR3 nucleotides: TGTGCCAGCAGTTACTCGGATAGGGAGAACGGCTACACCTTC.

The chain is built from TRBV5-1 and TRBJ1-3; 9 bases line up with TRBD1. The germline gives CDR1 SGHRS, CDR2 YFSETQ. After removal of 4 bases from V and 8 bases from J, the junction contained 10 bases not matched to a gene. The CDR3 runs 15 residues. CDR3 sequence reads: CASSTGQGSEHTIYF. CDR3 DNA: TGCGCCAGCAGCACGGGACAGGGTTCTGAACACACCATATATTTT. The complete variable domain, with remaining parts taken from reference TRBV5-1 and TRBJ1-3, reads KAGVTQTPRYLIKTRGQQVTLSCSPISGHRSVSWYQQTPGQGLQFLFEYFSETQRNKGNFPGRFSGRQFSNSRSEMNVSTLELGDSALYLCASSTGQGSEHTIYFGEGSWLTVV.